The 25 T cell receptor beta chains given below trace back to one sample, sequenced in a study of human T cells and chemical hapten exposure. The template was total RNA from unfractionated whole blood. TCRdb redid the calling of the 5' RACE reads with MiXCR, one entry per CDR3 protein. The sample lists roughly 120,000 distinct CDR3 sequences, approximately 19% occurring once. These receptors all stem from a human donor in good health.

The CDR3, as DNA: TGTGCCACCAAATATAGCGGTTCTGGGGCCAACGTCCTGACTTTC. This sequence encodes CATKYSGSGANVLTF. This chain joins TRBV15 and TRBJ2-6; D possibly corresponds to TRBD2 (6 bases). CDR1 and CDR2 (germline): LNHNV, YYDKDF (reference sequence). The V and J ends lost 7 bases and 1 base respectively, with 11 bases between them. CDR3 length equals 15 residues.

The V call is TRBV6-6, the J call TRBJ2-1; 9 bases agree with TRBD2. The germline CDR1 and CDR2 sequences are MNHNY and SVGAGI (reference sequence). The ends lost 8 bases at V and 7 bases at J; junction bases unmatched: 12. This CDR3 spans 15 amino acids. CDR3 residues: CASLSKREVRNEQFF. The CDR3 bases are TGTGCCAGCCTTAGCAAGCGGGAGGTTCGGAATGAGCAGTTCTTC.

This clonotype was found a few times. The CDR3 here is CATTSSNYGYTF. CDR3 DNA: TGTGCCACCACGTCCAGTAACTATGGCTACACCTTC. The chain is built from TRBV24-1 and TRBJ1-2, with D hard to call. Germline assignment: CDR1 KGHDR and CDR2 SFDVKD. V lost 8 bases to trimming and J lost 1 base, with 7 bases between them. The CDR3 runs 12 residues.

The chain combines TRBV30 with TRBJ1-3; no definite D call. Between the trimmed V and J ends, which lost 3 bases and 3 bases, there was a span of 6 bases. Germline V gene data show CDR1 as GTSNPN and CDR2 as SVGIG (reference sequence). There are 12 residues in the CDR3. The CDR3 spells CAWRNFGNTIYF. The CDR3 coding sequence is TGTGCCTGGAGAAATTTTGGAAACACCATATATTTT.

CDR3 in amino acids: CASSVRREAFF. The CDR3 bases are TGTGCCAGCAGTGTCCGTCGTGAAGCTTTCTTT. The genes are TRBV2 and TRBJ1-1; no clear D. V lost 4 bases, J lost 7 bases, and 7 bases lay in between. Germline values: CDR1 SNHLY, CDR2 FYNNEI. There are 11 residues in the CDR3.

This clonotype showed up many times. J is TRBJ2-4 and V is TRBV29-1, with TRBD1 as a possible D gene (5 bases). V lost 1 base to trimming and J lost 5 bases, with 6 bases between them. This CDR3 is built from 12 residues. Germline V lookup: CDR1 SQVTM, CDR2 ANQGSEA. The CDR3 bases are TGCAGCGTTGAAGGACAGCAAAACATTCAGTACTTC. It is translated as CSVEGQQNIQYF.

This clonotype was observed a few times. The chain carries TRBV28 and TRBJ2-1, with TRBD2 matching over 7 bases. CDR1 and CDR2 from the germline V gene are MDHEN and SYDVKM. This CDR3 spans 15 amino acids. Losses at the gene ends were 2 bases for V and 2 bases for J; bases not matched to a gene: 3. CDR3 residues: CASSLRGVPYNEQFF. The CDR3 bases are TGTGCCAGCAGTTTACGGGGGGTCCCCTACAATGAGCAGTTCTTC.

This clonotype was seen a few times. V is TRBV20-1 and J is TRBJ2-7; 7 nucleotides align to TRBD2. Germline CDR1 is DFQATT and CDR2 is SNEGSKA (reference sequence). This CDR3 contains 14 residues. V gave up 5 bases and J gave up 2 bases; unmatched junction bases: 9. The DNA of the CDR3 is TGCAGTGCTCCAGGGAGGGCGTCGACCTACGAGCAGTACTTC. Its translation is CSAPGRASTYEQYF.

This clonotype was seen a few times. The chain carries TRBV4-1 and TRBJ2-3; D remains unclear. V dropped 1 base and J dropped 8 bases, with 7 bases sitting between them. Germline loops: CDR1 MGHRA, CDR2 YSYEKL. This CDR3 has 12 residues. The CDR3 here is CASSQGAGTQYF. The CDR3 nucleotides read TGCGCCAGCAGCCAAGGGGCCGGTACGCAGTATTTT.

This clonotype occurred many times. The CDR3 sequence is CASTPGQVNTGELFF. In DNA, the CDR3 is TGTGCCAGCACCCCCGGACAGGTGAACACCGGGGAGCTGTTTTTT. The chain joins TRBV7-9 to TRBJ2-2, with TRBD1 matching over 7 bases. V lost 7 bases, J lost 1 base, and 6 bases stayed unmatched. Germline CDR1 reads SEHNR; CDR2 reads FQNEAQ (reference sequence). CDR3 length equals 15 residues.

The J gene is TRBJ1-4, the V gene TRBV10-3; maybe TRBD1 (6 bases). The CDR3 is 13 residues long. V was cut by 7 bases and J by 8 bases, with 14 bases left in between. CDR1 is ENHRY, CDR2 SYGVKD, per germline. CDR3 residues: CAIKPIQGEKLFF. The CDR3 nucleotides read TGTGCCATCAAGCCTATCCAGGGGGAAAAACTGTTTTTT.

This clonotype was seen a few times. The chain recombines TRBV27 with TRBJ2-3; D gene uncertain. Germline CDR1 is MNHEY and CDR2 is SMNVEV (reference sequence). The V and J ends lost 5 bases and 4 bases respectively, with 10 bases between them. This CDR3 comprises 13 residues. The CDR3 loop is CASSVMGADTQYF. The CDR3 region has the DNA TGTGCCAGCAGTGTAATGGGCGCAGATACGCAGTATTTT.

J is TRBJ2-1 and V is TRBV7-9; possibly TRBD1 or TRBD2 for D (5 bases each). CDR1 and CDR2 from the germline V gene are SEHNR and FQNEAQ (reference sequence). V was pared by 7 bases and J by 3 bases, with 10 bases between. This CDR3 has 13 residues. The CDR3 protein is CASKGTGYNEQFF. The DNA of the CDR3 is TGTGCCAGCAAGGGGACCGGCTACAATGAGCAGTTCTTC.

In its sample, this clonotype was seen a few times. V gene TRBV28 combines with J gene TRBJ2-2, with 16 positions matching TRBD2. The CDR3 is 18 amino acids. J was trimmed by 7 bases and V by 5 bases; bases with no gene match: 10. Germline V gives CDR1 MDHEN, CDR2 SYDVKM. CDR3 nucleotide sequence: TGTGCCAGCAGTATAACGGGACTAGCGGGAGGGCCGAGCGGGGAGCTGTTTTTT. This translates into CASSITGLAGGPSGELFF.

This clonotype was seen many times. The V call is TRBV28, the J call TRBJ1-1, with 8 positions matching TRBD1. V was pared by 2 bases and J by 5 bases, with 1 base of the junction left unmatched. CDR3 length: 13 residues. Germline CDR1 reads MDHEN; CDR2 reads SYDVKM. The CDR3 reads CASSLQGATEAFF. CDR3 nucleotide sequence: TGTGCCAGCAGTTTACAGGGGGCAACTGAAGCTTTCTTT.

The V call is TRBV19, the J call TRBJ2-1, with D possibly matching TRBD2 (6 bases). Germline values: CDR1 LNHDA, CDR2 SQIVND (reference sequence). The CDR3 length is 14 residues. Trimming stripped 1 base from V and 7 bases from J, with 11 bases between. CDR3 sequence: CASSIGDLINEQFF. As DNA, the CDR3 is TGTGCCAGTAGTATAGGGGACTTGATTAATGAGCAGTTCTTC.

The CDR3: CASRARPVGSDTQYF. CDR3 nucleotides: TGCGCCAGCAGGGCTCGTCCGGTGGGATCAGATACGCAGTATTTT. This chain links TRBV4-1 with TRBJ2-3; no reliable D call. Between the trimmed V and J ends, which lost 6 bases and 4 bases, there was a span of 17 bases. The CDR3 is 15 amino acids. Germline CDR1 MGHRA, CDR2 YSYEKL.

The chain joins TRBV9 to TRBJ2-3; weak D call: TRBD1 (5 bases). V was trimmed by 1 base and J by 0 bases, leaving 9 bases between them. The CDR3 covers 15 residues. CDR1 and CDR2 (germline): SGDLS, YYNGEE. The CDR3 coding sequence is TGTGCCAGCAGCGTACAGGGCTTTAGCACAGATACGCAGTATTTT. Translating it yields CASSVQGFSTDTQYF.

A few counts support this clonotype. The chain joins TRBV18 to TRBJ2-2; TRBD2 matches at 10 bases. Germline V CDR1 and CDR2: KGHSH, LQKENI. Trimming cost V 7 bases and J 1 base; bases outside gene matches: 3. The CDR3 loop spans 15 amino acids. The CDR3 DNA reads as TGTGCCAGCTGGACTAGCGGTTTGAACACCGGGGAGCTGTTTTTT. It is translated as CASWTSGLNTGELFF.

This chain connects TRBV5-5 to TRBJ2-2; 7 bases map to TRBD2. The length of the CDR3 is 15 residues. After removal of 3 bases from V and 1 base from J, the junction contained 3 bases not matched to a gene. The germline V gene has CDR1 SGHKS and CDR2 YYEKEE (reference sequence). Here the CDR3 reads CASSWTGGNTGELFF. The CDR3 nucleotides are TGTGCCAGCAGCTGGACGGGAGGGAACACCGGGGAGCTGTTTTTT.

This chain connects TRBV5-1 to TRBJ1-2; no clear D gene. The V gene's germline CDR1 is SGHRS and CDR2 YFSETQ. The ends were cut back, 3 bases at V and 2 bases at J, with 17 bases in the middle. CDR3 size: 16 residues. This CDR3 is CASSSSLVGRNYGYTF. The CDR3 DNA is TGCGCCAGCAGCTCGTCTCTCGTCGGCAGGAACTATGGCTACACCTTC.

This clonotype turned up a few times. The chain links TRBV9 to TRBJ2-1; D ambiguous. CDR3 length equals 15 residues. CDR1 and CDR2 (germline): SGDLS, YYNGEE. V gave up 3 bases and J gave up 5 bases, with 15 bases separating them. CDR3 in amino acids: CASSAGLPSHNEQFF. Written as DNA, the CDR3 is TGTGCCAGCAGCGCGGGCCTCCCTTCCCACAATGAGCAGTTCTTC.

The chain couples TRBV20-1 to TRBJ2-1; 7 bases agree with TRBD1. The CDR3 has 15 residues. Looked up from germline, CDR1 is DFQATT and CDR2 is SNEGSKA (reference sequence). V was clipped by 6 bases and J by 2 bases; unmatched bases: 10. CDR3 sequence (DNA): TGCAGTGCATTAGACGAGACAGGGCCCTACAATGAGCAGTTCTTC. The encoded protein is CSALDETGPYNEQFF.

The chain employs TRBV28 and TRBJ2-3, with 9 bases aligning to TRBD2. Germline CDR1 MDHEN, CDR2 SYDVKM. The CDR3 spans 17 residues. Trimming cost V 6 bases and J 5 bases; bases outside gene matches: 15. Here the CDR3 reads CASSLVGTSRFRDTQYF. DNA for the CDR3: TGTGCCAGCAGCCTCGTTGGGACTAGCCGCTTCAGAGATACGCAGTATTTT.

The chain recombines TRBV7-3 with TRBJ2-6, with a possible D match to TRBD2 (5 bases). This CDR3 has 17 amino acids. V lost 2 bases and J 0 bases, leaving 11 bases between the germline ends. In germline, CDR1 is SGHTA, CDR2 FQGTGA. The CDR3, as DNA: TGTGCCAGCAGCTTAGTGGGAGCTGGCTCTGGGGCCAACGTCCTGACTTTC. Its protein product is CASSLVGAGSGANVLTF.